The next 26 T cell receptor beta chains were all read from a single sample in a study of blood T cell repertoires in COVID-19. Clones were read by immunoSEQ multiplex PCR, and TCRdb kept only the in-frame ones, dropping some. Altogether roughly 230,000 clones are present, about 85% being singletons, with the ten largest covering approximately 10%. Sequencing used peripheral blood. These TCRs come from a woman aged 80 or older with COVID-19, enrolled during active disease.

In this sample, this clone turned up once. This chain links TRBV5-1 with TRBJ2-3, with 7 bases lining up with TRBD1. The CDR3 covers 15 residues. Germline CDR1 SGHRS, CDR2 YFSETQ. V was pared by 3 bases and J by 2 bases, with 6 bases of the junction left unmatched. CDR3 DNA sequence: TGCGCCAGCAGCTCCGACAGGGCCCTCACAGATACGCAGTATTTT. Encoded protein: CASSSDRALTDTQYF.

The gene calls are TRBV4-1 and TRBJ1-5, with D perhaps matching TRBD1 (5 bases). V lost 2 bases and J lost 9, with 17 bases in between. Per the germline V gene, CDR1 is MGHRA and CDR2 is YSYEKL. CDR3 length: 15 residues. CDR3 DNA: TGCGCCAGCAGCCAAAAATTCGGGGGGAATGCGCCCCAGCATTTT. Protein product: CASSQKFGGNAPQHF.

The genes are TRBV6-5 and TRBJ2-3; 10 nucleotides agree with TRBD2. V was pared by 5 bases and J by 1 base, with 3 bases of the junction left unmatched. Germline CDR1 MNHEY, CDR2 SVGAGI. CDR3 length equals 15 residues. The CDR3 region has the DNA TGTGCCAGCAGTCCCGGGACTAGCGGCACAGATACGCAGTATTTT. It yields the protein CASSPGTSGTDTQYF.

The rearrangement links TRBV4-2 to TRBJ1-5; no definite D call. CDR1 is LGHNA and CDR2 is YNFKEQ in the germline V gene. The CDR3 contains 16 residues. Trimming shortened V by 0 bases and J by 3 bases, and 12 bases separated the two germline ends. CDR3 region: CASSQEWTPPNQPQHF. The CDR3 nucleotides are TGTGCCAGCAGCCAAGAATGGACTCCGCCCAATCAGCCCCAGCATTTT.

The CDR3 nucleotides read TGCAGCGTTGAAGAAGGGGGACGGTGGATGTTTTTT. Amino acids: CSVEEGGRWMFF. The V and J genes are TRBV29-1 and TRBJ1-4, with a weak D call TRBD1 (6 bases). This CDR3 spans 12 amino acids. Germline CDR1 SQVTM, CDR2 ANQGSEA. V was clipped by 0 bases and J by 15 bases, with 14 bases between them.

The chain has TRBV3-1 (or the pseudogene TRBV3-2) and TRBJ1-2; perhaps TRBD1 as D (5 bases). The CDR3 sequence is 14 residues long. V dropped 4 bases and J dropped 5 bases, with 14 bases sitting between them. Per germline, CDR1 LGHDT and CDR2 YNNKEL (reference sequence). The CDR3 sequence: CASSPGGGLYGYTF. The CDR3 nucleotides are TGTGCCAGCAGCCCTGGGGGGGGACTTTATGGCTACACCTTC.

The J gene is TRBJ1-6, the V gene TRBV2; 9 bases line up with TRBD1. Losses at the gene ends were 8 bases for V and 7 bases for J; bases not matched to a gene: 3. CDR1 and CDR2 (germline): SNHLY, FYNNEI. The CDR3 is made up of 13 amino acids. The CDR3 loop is CASLDRGNSPLHF. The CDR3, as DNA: TGTGCCAGCCTGGACAGGGGAAATTCACCCCTCCACTTT.

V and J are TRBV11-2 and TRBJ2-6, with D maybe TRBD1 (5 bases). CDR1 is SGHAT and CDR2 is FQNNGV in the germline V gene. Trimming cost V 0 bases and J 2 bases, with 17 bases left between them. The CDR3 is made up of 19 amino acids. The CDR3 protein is CASSLDNQGARPGANVLTF. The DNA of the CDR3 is TGTGCCAGCAGCTTAGATAACCAGGGCGCAAGGCCTGGGGCCAACGTCCTGACTTTC.

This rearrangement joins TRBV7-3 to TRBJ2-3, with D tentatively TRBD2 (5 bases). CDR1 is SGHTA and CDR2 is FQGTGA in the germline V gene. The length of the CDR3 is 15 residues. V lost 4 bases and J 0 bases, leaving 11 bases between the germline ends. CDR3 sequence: CASSSGGPSTDTQYF. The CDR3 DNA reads TGTGCCAGCAGCTCCGGCGGGCCCAGCACAGATACGCAGTATTTT. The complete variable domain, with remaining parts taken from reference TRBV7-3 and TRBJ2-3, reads GAGVSQTPSNKVTEKGKYVELRCDPISGHTALYWYRQSLGQGPEFLIYFQGTGAADDSGLPNDRFFAVRPEGSVSTLKIQRTERGDSAVYLCASSSGGPSTDTQYFGPGTRLTVL.

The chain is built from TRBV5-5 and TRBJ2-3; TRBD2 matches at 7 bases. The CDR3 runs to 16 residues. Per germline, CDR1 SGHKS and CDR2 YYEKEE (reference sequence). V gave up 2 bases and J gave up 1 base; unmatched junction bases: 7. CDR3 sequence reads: CASSLISGVGTDTQYF. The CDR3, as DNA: TGTGCCAGCAGCTTAATAAGCGGGGTTGGCACAGATACGCAGTATTTT. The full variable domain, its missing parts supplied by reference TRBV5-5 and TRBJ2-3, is DAGVTQSPTHLIKTRGQQVTLRCSPISGHKSVSWYQQVLGQGPQFIFQYYEKEERGRGNFPDRFSARQFPNYSSELNVNALLLGDSALYLCASSLISGVGTDTQYFGPGTRLTVL.

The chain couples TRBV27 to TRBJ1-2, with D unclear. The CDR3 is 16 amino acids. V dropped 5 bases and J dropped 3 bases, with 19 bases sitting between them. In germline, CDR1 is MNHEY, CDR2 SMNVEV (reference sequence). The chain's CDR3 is CASSRSTPTQDYGYTF. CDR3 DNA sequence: TGTGCCAGCAGTCGATCAACCCCAACGCAGGACTATGGCTACACCTTC.

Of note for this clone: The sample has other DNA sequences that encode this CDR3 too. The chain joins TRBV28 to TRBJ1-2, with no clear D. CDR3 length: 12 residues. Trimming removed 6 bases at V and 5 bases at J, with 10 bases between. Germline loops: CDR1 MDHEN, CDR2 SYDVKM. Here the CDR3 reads CASSLSGYGYTF. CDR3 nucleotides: TGTGCCAGCAGCCTTTCGGGGTATGGCTACACCTTC.

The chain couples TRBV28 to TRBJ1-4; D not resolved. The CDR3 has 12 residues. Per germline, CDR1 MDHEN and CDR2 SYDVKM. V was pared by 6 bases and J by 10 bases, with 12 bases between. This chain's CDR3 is CASSRPRGKLFF. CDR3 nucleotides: TGTGCCAGCAGCCGCCCCCGGGGAAAACTGTTTTTT.

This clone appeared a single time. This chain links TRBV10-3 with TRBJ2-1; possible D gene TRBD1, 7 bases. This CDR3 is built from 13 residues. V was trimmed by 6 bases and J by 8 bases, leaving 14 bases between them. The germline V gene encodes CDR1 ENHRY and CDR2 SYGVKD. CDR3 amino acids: CAISGGGGHEQFF. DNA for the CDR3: TGTGCCATCAGCGGAGGGGGCGGGCATGAGCAGTTCTTC.

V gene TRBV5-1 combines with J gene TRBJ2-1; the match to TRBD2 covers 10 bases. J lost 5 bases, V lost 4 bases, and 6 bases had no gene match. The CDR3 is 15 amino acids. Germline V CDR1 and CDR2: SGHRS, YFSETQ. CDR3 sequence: CASSNLAGVNNEQFF. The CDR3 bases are TGCGCCAGCAGCAACCTAGCGGGGGTGAACAATGAGCAGTTCTTC.

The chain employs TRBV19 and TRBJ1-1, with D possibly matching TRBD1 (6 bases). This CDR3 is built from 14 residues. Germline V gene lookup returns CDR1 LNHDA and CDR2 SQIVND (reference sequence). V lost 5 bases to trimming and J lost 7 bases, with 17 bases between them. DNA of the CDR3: TGTGCCAGTAGTGCACAAAACAGGGTTGGTGAAGCTTTCTTT. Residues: CASSAQNRVGEAFF.

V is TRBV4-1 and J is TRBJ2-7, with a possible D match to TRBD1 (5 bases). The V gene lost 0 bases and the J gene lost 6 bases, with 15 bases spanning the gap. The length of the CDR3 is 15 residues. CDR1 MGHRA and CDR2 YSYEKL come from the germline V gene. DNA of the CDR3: TGCGCCAGCAGCCAAGACTCAGGGCATGTCGCCGAGCAGTACTTC. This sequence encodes CASSQDSGHVAEQYF.

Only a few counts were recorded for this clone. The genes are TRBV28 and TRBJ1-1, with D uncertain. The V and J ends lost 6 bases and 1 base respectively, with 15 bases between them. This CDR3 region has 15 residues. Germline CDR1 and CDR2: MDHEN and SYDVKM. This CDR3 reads CASSTRRRSNTEAFF. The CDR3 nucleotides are TGTGCCAGCAGCACCCGGAGACGGTCGAACACTGAAGCTTTCTTT.

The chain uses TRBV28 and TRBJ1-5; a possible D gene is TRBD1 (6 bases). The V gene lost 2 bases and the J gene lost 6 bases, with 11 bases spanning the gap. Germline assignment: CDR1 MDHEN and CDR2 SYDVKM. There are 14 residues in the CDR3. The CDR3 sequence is CASSLGGAGQPQHF. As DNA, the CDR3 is TGTGCCAGCAGTTTAGGGGGCGCCGGTCAGCCCCAGCATTTT. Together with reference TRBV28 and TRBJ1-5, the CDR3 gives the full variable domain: DVKVTQSSRYLVKRTGEKVFLECVQDMDHENMFWYRQDPGLGLRLIYFSYDVKMKEKGDIPEGYSVSREKKERFSLILESASTNQTSMYLCASSLGGAGQPQHFGDGTRLSIL.

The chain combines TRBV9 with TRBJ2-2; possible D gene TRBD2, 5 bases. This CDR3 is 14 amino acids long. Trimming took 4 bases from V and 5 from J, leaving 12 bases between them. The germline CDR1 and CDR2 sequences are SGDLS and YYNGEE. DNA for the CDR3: TGTGCCAGCAGCCTAGCAGGTCCGACCGGGGAGCTGTTTTTT. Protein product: CASSLAGPTGELFF.

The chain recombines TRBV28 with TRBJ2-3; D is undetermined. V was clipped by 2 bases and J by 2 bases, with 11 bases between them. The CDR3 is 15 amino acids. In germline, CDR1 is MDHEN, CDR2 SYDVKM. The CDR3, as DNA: TGTGCCAGCAGTTTAATTGGCCCCTTCACAGATACGCAGTATTTT. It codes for CASSLIGPFTDTQYF.

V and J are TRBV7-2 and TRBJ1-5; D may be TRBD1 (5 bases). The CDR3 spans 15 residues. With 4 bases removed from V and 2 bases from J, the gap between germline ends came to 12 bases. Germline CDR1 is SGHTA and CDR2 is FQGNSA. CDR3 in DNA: TGTGCCAGCAGCTCGCAGGGTGTCGGCAATCAGCCCCAGCATTTT. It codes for CASSSQGVGNQPQHF.

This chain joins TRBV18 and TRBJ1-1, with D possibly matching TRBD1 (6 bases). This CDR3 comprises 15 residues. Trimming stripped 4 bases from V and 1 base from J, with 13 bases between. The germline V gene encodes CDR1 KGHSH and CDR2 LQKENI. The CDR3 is CASSQLQGTNTEAFF. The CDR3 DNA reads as TGTGCCAGCTCACAACTACAGGGTACGAACACTGAAGCTTTCTTT.

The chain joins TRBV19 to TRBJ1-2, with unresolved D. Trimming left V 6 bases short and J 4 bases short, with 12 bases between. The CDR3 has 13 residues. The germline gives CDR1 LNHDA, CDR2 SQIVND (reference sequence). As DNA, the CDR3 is TGTGCCAGTAGGGGTCCGGGAATCTATGGCTACACCTTC. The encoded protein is CASRGPGIYGYTF.

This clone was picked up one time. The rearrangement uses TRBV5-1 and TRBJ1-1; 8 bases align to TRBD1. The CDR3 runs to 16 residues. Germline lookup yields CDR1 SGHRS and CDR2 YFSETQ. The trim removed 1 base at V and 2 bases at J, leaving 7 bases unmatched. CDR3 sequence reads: CASSLFPGQDNTEAFF. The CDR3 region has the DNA TGCGCCAGCAGCTTGTTTCCGGGACAGGATAACACTGAAGCTTTCTTT.

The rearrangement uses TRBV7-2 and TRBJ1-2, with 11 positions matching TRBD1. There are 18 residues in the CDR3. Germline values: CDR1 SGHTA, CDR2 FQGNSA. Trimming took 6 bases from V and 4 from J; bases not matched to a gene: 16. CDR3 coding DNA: TGTGCCAGCAGACCCCACCCGGGACAGGGGGGTCAGATCTATGGCTACACCTTC. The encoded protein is CASRPHPGQGGQIYGYTF.